This T cell receptor (beta chain) appears in the sequencing data of a study of T cells in Graves' hyperthyroidism and ophthalmopathy. Amplification of TCR beta CDR3 regions was performed using RNA transcripts as template. With the HTBI primer set, the TCR CDR3 went through a first round of RT-PCR. TCRdb itself ran the multiplex PCR reads through MiXCR, one entry per CDR3 protein. The sample has hundreds of thousands of distinct CDR3 sequences; 45% are singletons. In germline, CDR1 is ENHRY, CDR2 SYGVKD. This CDR3 is 15 amino acids long. V was pared by 4 bases and J by 6 bases, with 6 bases of the junction left unmatched.

The specimen sequenced was peripheral blood or thyroid tissue (not recorded which). The chain recombines TRBV10-3 with TRBJ1-6; 7 bases are shared with TRBD1. The source is an adult man with Graves' disease, either hyperthyroidism or ophthalmopathy (not recorded which). CDR3 sequence: CAISGQGSLNSPLHF. DNA of the CDR3: TGTGCCATCAGTGGACAGGGCAGTCTTAATTCACCCCTCCACTTT.